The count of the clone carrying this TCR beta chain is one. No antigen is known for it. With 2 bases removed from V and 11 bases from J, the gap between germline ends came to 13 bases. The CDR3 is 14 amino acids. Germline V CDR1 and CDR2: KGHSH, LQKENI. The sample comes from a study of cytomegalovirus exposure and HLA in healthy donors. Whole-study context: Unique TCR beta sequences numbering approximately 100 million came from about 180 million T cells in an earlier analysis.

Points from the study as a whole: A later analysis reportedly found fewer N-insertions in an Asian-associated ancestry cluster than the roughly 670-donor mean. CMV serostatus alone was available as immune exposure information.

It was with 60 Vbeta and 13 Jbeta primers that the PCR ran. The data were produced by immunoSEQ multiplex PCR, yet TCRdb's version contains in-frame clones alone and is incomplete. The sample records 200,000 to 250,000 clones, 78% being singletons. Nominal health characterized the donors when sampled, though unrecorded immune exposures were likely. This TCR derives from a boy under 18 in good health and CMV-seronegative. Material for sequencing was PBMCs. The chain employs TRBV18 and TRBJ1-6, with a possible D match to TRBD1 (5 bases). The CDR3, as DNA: TGTGCCAGCTCACCAAGGCAGGGTGAGGCACCCCTCCACTTT. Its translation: CASSPRQGEAPLHF. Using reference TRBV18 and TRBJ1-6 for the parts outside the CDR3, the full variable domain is NAGVMQNPRHLVRRRGQEARLRCSPMKGHSHVYWYRQLPEEGLKFMVYLQKENIIDESGMPKERFSAEFPKEGPSILRIQQVVRGDSAAYFCASSPRQGEAPLHFGNGTRLTVT.